A selection of T cell receptor beta chains follows, all from one sample in a study of response to subunit inactivated influenza vaccine. TCRdb analysed the RT-PCR reads with MiXCR anew, one entry per CDR3 protein. Here the sample spans a few hundred thousand distinct CDR3 sequences, 10% to 12% being singletons. These data were also filed under a second study, of T cells expressing NK-cell markers.

The sequences come from PBMCs from blood, collected on the day of vaccination. Every receptor here comes from a man aged 45-65 years who received an inactivated influenza vaccine. Both conserved end residues are part of each CDR3. Each record gives: clone size, J gene, V gene, D gene, CDR3 protein, CDR3 DNA. The D gene is left open where the match is weak. Clone size is shown for a subset of rows, as once, few, many or a class of expanded clone.

abundance: -; j_gene: TRBJ2-2; v_gene: TRBV20-1; d_gene: TRBD2; CDR3aa: CSAGGPDTGELFF; CDR3nt: TGCAGTGCGGGAGGGCCTGACACCGGGGAGCTGTTTTTT
abundance: -; j_gene: TRBJ2-7; v_gene: TRBV4-3; d_gene: -; CDR3aa: CASSPDGLSYEQYF; CDR3nt: TGCGCCAGCAGCCCAGACGGACTCTCCTACGAGCAGTACTTC
abundance: few; j_gene: TRBJ2-3; v_gene: TRBV5-6; d_gene: TRBD2; CDR3aa: CASSGSGLVRPDTQYF; CDR3nt: TGTGCCAGCAGCGGGTCCGGACTAGTTAGACCAGATACGCAGTATTTT
abundance: -; j_gene: TRBJ1-5; v_gene: TRBV5-6; d_gene: TRBD1; CDR3aa: CASSLGSGTGREQPQHF; CDR3nt: TGTGCCAGCAGCCTTGGATCGGGGACAGGGCGGGAACAGCCCCAGCATTTT
abundance: -; j_gene: TRBJ1-1; v_gene: TRBV6-5; d_gene: -; CDR3aa: CASSYGGGGTEAFF; CDR3nt: TGTGCCAGCAGTTACGGTGGAGGGGGCACTGAAGCTTTCTTT
abundance: many; j_gene: TRBJ2-6; v_gene: TRBV10-3; d_gene: TRBD1; CDR3aa: CAIRGGQGASSGANVLTF; CDR3nt: TGTGCCATCAGAGGCGGACAGGGGGCATCGTCCGGGGCCAACGTCCTGACTTTC
abundance: few; j_gene: TRBJ2-7; v_gene: TRBV12-3/TRBV12-4; d_gene: TRBD2; CDR3aa: CASTRTSGRPQYF; CDR3nt: TGTGCCAGCACCCGGACTAGCGGCAGGCCCCAGTACTTC
abundance: few; j_gene: TRBJ1-6; v_gene: TRBV27; d_gene: -; CDR3aa: CASSGGPRDSPLHF; CDR3nt: TGTGCCAGCAGTGGGGGACCCAGGGATTCACCCCTCCACTTT
abundance: few; j_gene: TRBJ1-1; v_gene: TRBV29-1; d_gene: -; CDR3aa: CSVGLGTEAFF; CDR3nt: TGCAGCGTTGGTCTGGGGACTGAAGCTTTCTTT
abundance: -; j_gene: TRBJ1-1; v_gene: TRBV3-1; d_gene: TRBD1; CDR3aa: CASSPTGTANTEAFF; CDR3nt: TGTGCCAGCAGCCCGACCGGGACAGCGAACACTGAAGCTTTCTTT
abundance: -; j_gene: TRBJ2-5; v_gene: TRBV20-1; d_gene: TRBD2; CDR3aa: CSARRAGGETQYF; CDR3nt: TGCAGTGCTAGAAGGGCGGGGGGGGAGACCCAGTACTTC
abundance: -; j_gene: TRBJ2-7; v_gene: TRBV5-1; d_gene: TRBD1; CDR3aa: CASSLEAGGNYEQYF; CDR3nt: TGCGCCAGCAGCTTGGAGGCAGGGGGCAACTACGAGCAGTACTTC
abundance: few; j_gene: TRBJ2-7; v_gene: TRBV12-3/TRBV12-4; d_gene: -; CDR3aa: CASRSSVGEQYF; CDR3nt: TGTGCCAGCAGGTCTAGCGTAGGCGAGCAGTACTTC
abundance: few; j_gene: TRBJ1-5; v_gene: TRBV7-2; d_gene: TRBD1; CDR3aa: CASTQTGGDQPQHF; CDR3nt: TGTGCCAGCACCCAGACAGGGGGGGACCAGCCCCAGCATTTT
abundance: few; j_gene: TRBJ2-2; v_gene: TRBV14; d_gene: TRBD1; CDR3aa: CASSRGPGQGDRELFF; CDR3nt: TGTGCCAGCAGCCGCGGACCGGGACAGGGGGACAGGGAGCTGTTTTTT
abundance: -; j_gene: TRBJ2-2; v_gene: TRBV11-2; d_gene: TRBD1; CDR3aa: CASSPGQGARTGELFF; CDR3nt: TGTGCCAGCAGCCCAGGACAGGGGGCTCGCACCGGGGAGCTGTTTTTT
abundance: few; j_gene: TRBJ2-5; v_gene: TRBV10-1; d_gene: -; CDR3aa: CASSETTVQETQYF; CDR3nt: TGCGCCAGCAGTGAGACGACGGTGCAAGAGACCCAGTACTTC
abundance: -; j_gene: TRBJ2-1; v_gene: TRBV18; d_gene: TRBD2; CDR3aa: CASSPSGGRSSYNEQFF; CDR3nt: TGTGCCAGCTCACCATCTGGCGGGAGGAGCTCCTACAATGAGCAGTTCTTC
abundance: -; j_gene: TRBJ2-2; v_gene: TRBV6-1; d_gene: -; CDR3aa: CASSIKATGELFF; CDR3nt: TGTGCCAGCAGTATCAAGGCCACCGGGGAGCTGTTTTTT
abundance: many; j_gene: TRBJ2-5; v_gene: TRBV10-3; d_gene: -; CDR3aa: CAISESGQQETQYF; CDR3nt: TGTGCCATCAGTGAGTCGGGACAACAAGAGACCCAGTACTTC
abundance: few; j_gene: TRBJ2-3; v_gene: TRBV9; d_gene: -; CDR3aa: CASSVADPRITDTQYF; CDR3nt: TGTGCCAGCAGCGTAGCAGACCCCCGGATCACAGATACGCAGTATTTT
abundance: -; j_gene: TRBJ1-5; v_gene: TRBV7-2; d_gene: -; CDR3aa: CASSLAASNNQPQHF; CDR3nt: TGTGCCAGCAGCTTAGCAGCCTCAAACAATCAGCCCCAGCATTTT
abundance: -; j_gene: TRBJ2-1; v_gene: TRBV7-2; d_gene: TRBD2; CDR3aa: CASTHGGVSYNEQFF; CDR3nt: TGTGCCAGCACCCACGGGGGGGTCTCCTACAATGAGCAGTTCTTC
abundance: -; j_gene: TRBJ2-6; v_gene: TRBV28; d_gene: -; CDR3aa: CASAEISGANVLTF; CDR3nt: TGTGCCAGCGCCGAGATCTCTGGGGCCAACGTCCTGACTTTC
abundance: few; j_gene: TRBJ1-5; v_gene: TRBV20-1; d_gene: -; CDR3aa: CSASRNSNQPQHF; CDR3nt: TGCAGTGCTAGCAGGAATAGCAATCAGCCCCAGCATTTT
abundance: -; j_gene: TRBJ2-5; v_gene: TRBV5-1; d_gene: -; CDR3aa: CASSFREGVQETQYF; CDR3nt: TGCGCCAGCAGCTTCAGGGAGGGGGTCCAAGAGACCCAGTACTTC
abundance: many; j_gene: TRBJ1-4; v_gene: TRBV9; d_gene: -; CDR3aa: CASSAGTVADNEKLFF; CDR3nt: TGTGCCAGCAGCGCCGGGACGGTTGCCGATAATGAAAAACTGTTTTTT
abundance: -; j_gene: TRBJ2-2; v_gene: TRBV6-5; d_gene: -; CDR3aa: CASSYSRLRPGMWTGELFF; CDR3nt: TGTGCCAGCAGTTACTCCCGCCTCCGGCCGGGGATGTGGACCGGGGAGCTGTTTTTT
abundance: -; j_gene: TRBJ2-7; v_gene: TRBV4-1; d_gene: -; CDR3aa: CASSQVLDHEQYF; CDR3nt: TGCGCCAGCAGCCAAGTACTAGATCACGAGCAGTACTTC